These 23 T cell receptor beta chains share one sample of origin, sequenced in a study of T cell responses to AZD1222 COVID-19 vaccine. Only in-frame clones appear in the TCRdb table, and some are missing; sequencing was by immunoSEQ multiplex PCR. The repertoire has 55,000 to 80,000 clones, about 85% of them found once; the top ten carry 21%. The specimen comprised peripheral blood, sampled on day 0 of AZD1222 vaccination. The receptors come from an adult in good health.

The CDR3 sequence: CASSHAKGMGTETQYF. The CDR3 nucleotides read TGCGCCAGCAGCCACGCTAAGGGGATGGGGACAGAGACCCAGTACTTC. This sequence joins TRBV4-3 and TRBJ2-5; D may match TRBD1 or TRBD2 (5 bases each). The V end lost 3 bases, the J end lost 4 bases, and 18 bases lay between the germline ends. CDR1 is LGHNA, CDR2 YSLEER, per germline. CDR3 size: 16 residues.

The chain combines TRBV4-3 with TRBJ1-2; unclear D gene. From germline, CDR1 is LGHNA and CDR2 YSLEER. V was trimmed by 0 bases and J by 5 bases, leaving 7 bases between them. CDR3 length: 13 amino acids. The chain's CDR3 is CASSQDSSYGYTF. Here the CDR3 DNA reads TGCGCCAGCAGCCAAGATTCGAGTTATGGCTACACCTTC.

DNA for the CDR3: TGTGCCAGCAGCTTAGCGATTTCAGGGGCTGGCTACACCTTC. Its translation is CASSLAISGAGYTF. The rearrangement joins TRBV7-9 to TRBJ1-2; possibly TRBD1 for D (6 bases). The germline gives CDR1 SEHNR, CDR2 FQNEAQ (reference sequence). Deletions cut 0 bases from V and 7 bases from J, with 12 bases between. The length of the CDR3 is 14 residues.

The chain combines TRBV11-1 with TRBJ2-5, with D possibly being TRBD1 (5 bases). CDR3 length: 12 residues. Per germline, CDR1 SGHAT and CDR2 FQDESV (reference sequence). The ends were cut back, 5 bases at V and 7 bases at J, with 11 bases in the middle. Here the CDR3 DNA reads TGTGCCAGCAGCCCCCAGGGAAGGACCCAGTACTTC. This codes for CASSPQGRTQYF.

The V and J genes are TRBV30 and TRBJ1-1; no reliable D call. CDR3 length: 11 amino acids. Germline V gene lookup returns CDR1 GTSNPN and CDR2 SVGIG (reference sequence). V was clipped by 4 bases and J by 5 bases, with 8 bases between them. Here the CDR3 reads CAWNLRTEAFF. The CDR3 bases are TGTGCCTGGAATCTACGAACTGAAGCTTTCTTT.

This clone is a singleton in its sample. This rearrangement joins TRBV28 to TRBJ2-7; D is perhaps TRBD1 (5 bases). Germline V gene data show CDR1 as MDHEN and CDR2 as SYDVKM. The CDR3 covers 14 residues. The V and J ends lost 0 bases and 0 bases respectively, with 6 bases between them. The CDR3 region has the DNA TGTGCCAGCAGTTTATGGACAGTCTCCTACGAGCAGTACTTC. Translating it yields CASSLWTVSYEQYF.

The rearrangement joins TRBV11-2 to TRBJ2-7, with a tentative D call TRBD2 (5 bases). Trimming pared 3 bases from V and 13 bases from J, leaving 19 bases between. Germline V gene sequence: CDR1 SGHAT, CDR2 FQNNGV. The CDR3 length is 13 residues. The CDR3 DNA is TGTGCCAGCAGCTTGGGGAGCTATAGGGATGGCTACTTC. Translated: CASSLGSYRDGYF.

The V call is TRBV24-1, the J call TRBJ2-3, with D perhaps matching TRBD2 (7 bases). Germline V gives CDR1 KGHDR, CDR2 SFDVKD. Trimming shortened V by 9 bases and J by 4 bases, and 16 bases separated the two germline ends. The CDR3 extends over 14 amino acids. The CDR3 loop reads CATRGGGPPDTQYF. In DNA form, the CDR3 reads TGTGCCACCCGTGGGGGGGGGCCGCCAGATACGCAGTATTTT.

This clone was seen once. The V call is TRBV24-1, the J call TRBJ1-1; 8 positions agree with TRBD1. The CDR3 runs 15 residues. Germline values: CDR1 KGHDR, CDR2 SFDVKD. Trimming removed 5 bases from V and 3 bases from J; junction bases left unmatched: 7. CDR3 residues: CATSVTTGVYTEAFF. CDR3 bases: TGTGCCACCAGTGTTACGACAGGGGTGTACACTGAAGCTTTCTTT.

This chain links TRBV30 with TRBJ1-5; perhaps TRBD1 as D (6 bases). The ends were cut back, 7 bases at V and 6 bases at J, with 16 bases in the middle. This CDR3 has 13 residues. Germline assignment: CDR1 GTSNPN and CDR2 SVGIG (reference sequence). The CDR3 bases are TGTGCCTCCGACTCTGGGGGGCCTCAGCCCCAGCATTTT. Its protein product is CASDSGGPQPQHF.

CDR3 bases: TGTGCCAGCAGTTTGACCTACACCGGGGAGCTGTTTTTT. Its translation is CASSLTYTGELFF. The gene calls are TRBV28 and TRBJ2-2; no firm D call. Germline V CDR1 and CDR2: MDHEN, SYDVKM. This CDR3 has 13 amino acids. Trimming cost V 3 bases and J 3 bases, with 5 bases left between them.

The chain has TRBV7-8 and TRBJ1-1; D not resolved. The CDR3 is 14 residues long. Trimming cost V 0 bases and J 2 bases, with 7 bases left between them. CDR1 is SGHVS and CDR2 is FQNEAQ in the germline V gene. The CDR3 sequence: CASSLAWVNTEAFF. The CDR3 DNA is TGTGCCAGCAGCTTAGCTTGGGTTAACACTGAAGCTTTCTTT. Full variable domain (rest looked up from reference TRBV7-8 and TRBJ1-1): GAGVSQSPRYKVAKRGQDVALRCDPISGHVSLFWYQQALGQGPEFLTYFQNEAQLDKSGLPSDRFFAERPEGSVSTLKIQRTQQEDSAVYLCASSLAWVNTEAFFGQGTRLTVV.

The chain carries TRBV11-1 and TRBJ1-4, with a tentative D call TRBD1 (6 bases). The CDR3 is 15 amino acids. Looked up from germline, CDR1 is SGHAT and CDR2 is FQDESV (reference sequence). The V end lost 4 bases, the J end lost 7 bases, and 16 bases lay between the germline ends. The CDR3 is CASSSNREGSEKLFF. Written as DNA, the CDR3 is TGTGCCAGCAGCTCAAACAGGGAAGGCAGTGAAAAACTGTTTTTT.

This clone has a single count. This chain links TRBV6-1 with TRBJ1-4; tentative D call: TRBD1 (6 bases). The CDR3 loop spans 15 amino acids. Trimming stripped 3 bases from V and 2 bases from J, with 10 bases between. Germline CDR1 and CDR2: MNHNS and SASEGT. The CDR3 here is CASSDPRGTNEKLFF. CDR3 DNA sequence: TGTGCCAGCAGTGACCCAAGGGGGACTAATGAAAAACTGTTTTTT.

CDR3 nucleotide sequence: TGCGCCAGCATAGGCCAGCCCAACGAGCAGTACTTC. Its protein product is CASIGQPNEQYF. The chain uses TRBV5-1 and TRBJ2-7, with unresolved D. V lost 6 bases and J 5 bases, leaving 12 bases between the germline ends. From germline, CDR1 is SGHRS and CDR2 YFSETQ. This CDR3 is 12 amino acids long.

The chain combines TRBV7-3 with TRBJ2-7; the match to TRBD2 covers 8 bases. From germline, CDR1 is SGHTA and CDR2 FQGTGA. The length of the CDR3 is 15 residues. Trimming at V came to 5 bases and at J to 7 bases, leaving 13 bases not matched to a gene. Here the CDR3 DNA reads TGTGCCAGCAGCCCGGGGACTAGGGGTGGTGGGGAGCAGTACTTC. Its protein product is CASSPGTRGGGEQYF.

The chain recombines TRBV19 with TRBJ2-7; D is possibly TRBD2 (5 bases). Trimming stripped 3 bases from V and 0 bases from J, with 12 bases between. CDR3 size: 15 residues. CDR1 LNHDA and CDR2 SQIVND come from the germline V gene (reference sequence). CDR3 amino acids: CASSIGVGSSYEQYF. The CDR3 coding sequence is TGTGCCAGTAGTATTGGGGTGGGGAGCTCCTACGAGCAGTACTTC.

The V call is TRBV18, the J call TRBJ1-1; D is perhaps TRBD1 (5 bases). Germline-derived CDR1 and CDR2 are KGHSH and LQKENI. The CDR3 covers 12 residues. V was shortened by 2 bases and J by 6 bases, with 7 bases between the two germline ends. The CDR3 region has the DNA TGTGCCAGCTCACCAGGGGCGCCTGAAGCTTTCTTT. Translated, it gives CASSPGAPEAFF.

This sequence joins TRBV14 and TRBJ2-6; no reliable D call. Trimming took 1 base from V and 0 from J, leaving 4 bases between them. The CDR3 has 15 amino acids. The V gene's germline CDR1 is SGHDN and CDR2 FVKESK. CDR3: CASSQVHSGANVLTF. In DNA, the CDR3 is TGTGCCAGCAGCCAAGTACACTCTGGGGCCAACGTCCTGACTTTC.

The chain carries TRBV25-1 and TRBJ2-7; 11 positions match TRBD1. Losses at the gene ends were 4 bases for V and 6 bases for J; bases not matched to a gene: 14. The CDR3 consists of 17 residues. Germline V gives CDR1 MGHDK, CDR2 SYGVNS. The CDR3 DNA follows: TGTGCCAGCAGTGCCCCCTTTGGGGACAGGGGGGAATCCGAGCAGTACTTC. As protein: CASSAPFGDRGESEQYF.

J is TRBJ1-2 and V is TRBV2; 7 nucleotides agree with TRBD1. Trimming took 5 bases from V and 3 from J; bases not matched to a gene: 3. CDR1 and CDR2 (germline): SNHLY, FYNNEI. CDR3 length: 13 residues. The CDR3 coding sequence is TGTGCCAGCAGTCTTACAGGGGACTATGGCTACACCTTC. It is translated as CASSLTGDYGYTF. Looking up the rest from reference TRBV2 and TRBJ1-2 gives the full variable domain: EPEVTQTPSHQVTQMGQEVILRCVPISNHLYFYWYRQILGQKVEFLVSFYNNEISEKSEIFDDQFSVERPDGSNFTLKIRSTKLEDSAMYFCASSLTGDYGYTFGSGTRLTVV.

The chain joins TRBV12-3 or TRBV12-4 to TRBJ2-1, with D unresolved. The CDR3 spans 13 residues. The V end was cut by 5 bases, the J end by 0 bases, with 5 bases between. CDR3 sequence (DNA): TGTGCCAGCAGTCGAAGCTCCTACAATGAGCAGTTCTTC. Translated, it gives CASSRSSYNEQFF.

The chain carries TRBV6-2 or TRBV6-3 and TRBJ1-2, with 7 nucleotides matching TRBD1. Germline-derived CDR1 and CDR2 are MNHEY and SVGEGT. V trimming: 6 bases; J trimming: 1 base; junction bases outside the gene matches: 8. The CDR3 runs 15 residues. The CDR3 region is CASSRQGRGNYGYTF. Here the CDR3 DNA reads TGTGCCAGCAGCAGACAGGGAAGGGGTAACTATGGCTACACCTTC.